The 2 T cell receptor beta chains listed next were all sequenced from one sample in a study of T cell clonality in common variable immunodeficiency. The repertoire was sequenced with immunoSEQ multiplex PCR; TCRdb's copy has only in-frame clones and lacks some. The data show 35,000 or so clones, with none appearing a single time. Sequenced material: peripheral blood mononuclear cells. These receptors all stem from a person aged 18 to 75 in good health.

In this sample, this clone turned up many times. The read terminates 3 residues before the CDR3 end, so the remaining end is supplied by the germline J gene. The V call is TRBV5-1, the J call TRBJ2-1; 12 nucleotides line up with TRBD2. Germline V CDR1 and CDR2: SGHRS, YFSETQ. The ends lost 3 bases at V and 6 bases at J; junction bases unmatched: 13. There are 18 residues in the CDR3. CDR3 DNA, as far as it was read: TGCGCCAGCAGCTCGACGCCGACGGGGACTAGCGGGTCCAATGAG. It encodes CASSSTPTGTSGSNE. The CDR3 in full is CASSSTPTGTSGSNEQFF.

This clone was found many times. An end of the junction differs from the germline gene, which may be a read error. The CDR3 end lies 3 residues beyond the end of the read and is filled in from the germline J gene. This chain uses TRBV7-7 with TRBJ2-1; 10 nucleotides match TRBD1. The CDR3 has 15 residues. Looked up from germline, CDR1 is SSHAT and CDR2 is FNYEAQ (reference sequence). Incomplete CDR3 DNA: TGTGCTAGCAGCCCGGTCGGGACAGGGGACAATGAG. Translation gives CASSPVGTGDNE. The entire CDR3 reads CASSPVGTGDNEQFF. The variable domain in full, with the rest retrieved from reference TRBV7-7 and TRBJ2-1, is GAGVSQSPRYKVTKRGQDVTLRCDPISSHATLYWYQQALGQGPEFLTYFNYEAQPDKSGLPSDRFSAERPEGSISTLTIQRTEQRDSAMYRCASSPVGTGDNEQFFGPGTRLTVL.